The clone carrying this TCR beta chain occurred a few times. What it recognizes is unknown. These data come from a study of cytomegalovirus exposure and HLA in healthy donors. Looked up from germline, CDR1 is LNHDA and CDR2 is SQIVND (reference sequence). The CDR3 is 14 amino acids. V lost 3 bases to trimming and J lost 0 bases, with 9 bases between them. Using immunoSEQ multiplex PCR, the repertoire was profiled, and TCRdb retains in-frame clones only, with some absent. Found here are 300,000 to 450,000 clones, more than 80% of them singletons; the top ten hold approximately 0.8%. Study results and caveats: The study listed 150 to 200 cytomegalovirus-associated TCR beta chains.

The V and J genes are TRBV19 and TRBJ2-7; no reliable D call. The clonotype was recovered from a woman aged 18-30 years in good health and CMV-seronegative. Sequencing input: PBMCs. The chain's CDR3 is CASSMVHSSYEQYF. The CDR3 DNA follows: TGTGCCAGTAGTATGGTCCATAGCTCCTACGAGCAGTACTTC.